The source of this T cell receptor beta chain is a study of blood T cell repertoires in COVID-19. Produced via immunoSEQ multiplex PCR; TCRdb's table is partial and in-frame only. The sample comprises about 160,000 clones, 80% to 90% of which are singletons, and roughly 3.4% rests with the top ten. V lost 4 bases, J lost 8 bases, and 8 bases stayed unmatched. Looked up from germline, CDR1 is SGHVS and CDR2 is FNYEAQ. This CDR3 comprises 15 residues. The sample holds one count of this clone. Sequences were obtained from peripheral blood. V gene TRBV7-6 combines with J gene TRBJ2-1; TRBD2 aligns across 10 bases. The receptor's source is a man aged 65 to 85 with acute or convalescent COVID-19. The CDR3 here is CASSSFLAGEDEQFF. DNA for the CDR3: TGTGCCAGCAGCTCGTTCCTAGCGGGAGAAGATGAGCAGTTCTTC.